This is a list of T cell receptor beta chains from one sample in a study of CD8 T cells in ankylosing spondylitis. MiXCR was run by TCRdb on the 5' RACE reads, yielding one entry per CDR3 protein. The data show about 280,000 distinct CDR3 sequences, around 20% seen once. Sequencing was done on a sample of blood, either unsorted or a sorted T cell fraction (not recorded which). The receptors shown here come from a male donor with ankylosing spondylitis or in good health (not recorded which). Both conserved end residues are part of each CDR3. The order of the fields is V gene, D gene, clone size, CDR3 length, J gene, CDR3 DNA, CDR3 protein. D genes are given only for firm matches. Size is omitted from some rows. Given values are once, few, many or a class for expanded clones.

V: TRBV4-2
D: TRBD2
size: -
length: 19
J: TRBJ2-5
DNA: TGTGCCAGCAGCCAAGATCGAATAACTAGCGGGAGGGCCTGGGAGACCCAGTACTTC
CDR3: CASSQDRITSGRAWETQYF

V: TRBV12-3/TRBV12-4
D: TRBD2
size: -
length: 17
J: TRBJ2-1
DNA: TGTGCCAGCAGTTTAGGGTCAGCGGGGGGCTCCTACAATGAGCAGTTCTTC
CDR3: CASSLGSAGGSYNEQFF

V: TRBV12-3/TRBV12-4
D: TRBD2
size: few
length: 15
J: TRBJ2-1
DNA: TGTGCCAGCAGTTTAGACGCGGGAGGCCTTGGTGAGCAGTTCTTC
CDR3: CASSLDAGGLGEQFF

V: TRBV20-1
D: -
size: few
length: 13
J: TRBJ2-5
DNA: TGCAGTGCTGGAAGGACGGCACAAGAGACCCAGTACTTC
CDR3: CSAGRTAQETQYF

V: TRBV7-2
D: -
size: -
length: 14
J: TRBJ1-2
DNA: TGTGCCAGCAGCTTAGGTCCGGGTGCCTATGGCTACACCTTC
CDR3: CASSLGPGAYGYTF

V: TRBV29-1
D: -
size: -
length: 11
J: TRBJ1-1
DNA: TGCAGCGTTGAGGAGATGACTGGGGCTTTCTTT
CDR3: CSVEEMTGAFF

V: TRBV7-8
D: -
size: -
length: 16
J: TRBJ1-1
DNA: TGTGCCAGCAGCTTAGGGGGAAGGGTTCGGGGCACTGAAGCTTTCTTT
CDR3: CASSLGGRVRGTEAFF

V: TRBV5-6
D: -
size: -
length: 17
J: TRBJ1-2
DNA: TGTGCCAGCAGCTTGGACGGTCTTACTCAGGTGAACTATAGCTACACCTTC
CDR3: CASSLDGLTQVNYSYTF

V: TRBV11-2
D: -
size: -
length: 15
J: TRBJ1-3
DNA: TGTGCCAGCAGCTTTTCCGGCGGCCATGGAAACACCATATATTTT
CDR3: CASSFSGGHGNTIYF

V: TRBV15
D: -
size: -
length: 14
J: TRBJ1-2
DNA: TGTGCCACCAGCAGGGACCGGGACCTCTATGGCTACACCTTC
CDR3: CATSRDRDLYGYTF

V: TRBV12-3/TRBV12-4
D: -
size: many
length: 14
J: TRBJ1-2
DNA: TGTGCCAGCAGTTTAGGACAGAGTCTAAAGGGCTACACCTTC
CDR3: CASSLGQSLKGYTF

V: TRBV3-1
D: -
size: once
length: 17
J: TRBJ1-5
DNA: TGTGCCAGCAGCCAAGATGCAAGGACAGAGGGCAATCAGCCCCAGCATTTT
CDR3: CASSQDARTEGNQPQHF

V: TRBV14
D: -
size: -
length: 12
J: TRBJ2-1
DNA: TGTGCCAGCAGATCTCAGGGGGGTGAGCAGTTCTTC
CDR3: CASRSQGGEQFF

V: TRBV5-1
D: TRBD2
size: few
length: 17
J: TRBJ2-2
DNA: TGCGCCAGCAGCTTACTAGCGGGAGGCGCGAACACCGGGGAGCTGTTTTTT
CDR3: CASSLLAGGANTGELFF

V: TRBV5-1
D: -
size: -
length: 14
J: TRBJ2-1
DNA: TGCGCCAGCAAGGGGCGGGTTCAAAACAATGAGCAGTTCTTC
CDR3: CASKGRVQNNEQFF

V: TRBV3-1
D: -
size: -
length: 13
J: TRBJ1-4
DNA: TGTGCCAGCAGCCAGGGGTCTTATGAAAAACTGTTTTTT
CDR3: CASSQGSYEKLFF

V: TRBV27
D: TRBD2
size: -
length: 16
J: TRBJ2-1
DNA: TGTGCCAGCAGACCTATAGCGGGATCGACGGCAAATGAGCAGTTCTTC
CDR3: CASRPIAGSTANEQFF

V: TRBV12-3/TRBV12-4
D: -
size: many
length: 14
J: TRBJ2-1
DNA: TGTGCCAGCAGGGTACAGGGTTCCTACAATGAGCAGTTCTTC
CDR3: CASRVQGSYNEQFF

V: TRBV10-3
D: TRBD1
size: few
length: 15
J: TRBJ1-5
DNA: TGTGCCATCAGCTCCGGGACAGGGAGCAATCAGCCCCAGCATTTT
CDR3: CAISSGTGSNQPQHF

V: TRBV3-1
D: TRBD2
size: -
length: 16
J: TRBJ2-5
DNA: TGTGCCAGCAGCCCACCGGGGGGGGGCCTAATAGAGACCCAGTACTTC
CDR3: CASSPPGGGLIETQYF

V: TRBV5-1
D: -
size: many
length: 14
J: TRBJ1-3
DNA: TGCGCCAGCAGCTTGGTGGGATACGGAAACACCATATATTTT
CDR3: CASSLVGYGNTIYF

V: TRBV5-1
D: -
size: few
length: 17
J: TRBJ2-1
DNA: TGCGCCAGCAGCTTGATGGGTAGCGGAGCCTCCTACAATGAGCAGTTCTTC
CDR3: CASSLMGSGASYNEQFF

V: TRBV7-8
D: -
size: once
length: 18
J: TRBJ2-1
DNA: TGTGCCAGCAGCTTAGCAAATGTTCCGGGGAAAACTTGGAGTGAGCAGTTCTTC
CDR3: CASSLANVPGKTWSEQFF

V: TRBV7-9
D: -
size: -
length: 13
J: TRBJ1-1
DNA: TGTGCCAGCAGCTTAGACGGGGACCGTGAAGCTTTCTTT
CDR3: CASSLDGDREAFF

V: TRBV20-1
D: TRBD1
size: -
length: 14
J: TRBJ1-2
DNA: TGCAGTGCTAGACATGCACAGGGGGGCTATGGCTACACCTTC
CDR3: CSARHAQGGYGYTF

V: TRBV5-1
D: TRBD2
size: many
length: 13
J: TRBJ2-1
DNA: TGCGCCAGCAGCTGGACTAGCTACAATGAGCAGTTCTTC
CDR3: CASSWTSYNEQFF